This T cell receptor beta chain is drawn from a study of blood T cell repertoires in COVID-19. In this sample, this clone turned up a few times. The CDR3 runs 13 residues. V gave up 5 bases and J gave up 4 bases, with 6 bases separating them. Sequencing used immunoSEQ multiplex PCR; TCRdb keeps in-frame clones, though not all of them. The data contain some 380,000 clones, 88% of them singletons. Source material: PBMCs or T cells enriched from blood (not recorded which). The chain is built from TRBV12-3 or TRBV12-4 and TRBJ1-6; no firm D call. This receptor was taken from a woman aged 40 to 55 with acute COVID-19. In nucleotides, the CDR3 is TGTGCCAGCAGTGTATCTTATAATTCACCCCTCCACTTT. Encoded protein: CASSVSYNSPLHF.